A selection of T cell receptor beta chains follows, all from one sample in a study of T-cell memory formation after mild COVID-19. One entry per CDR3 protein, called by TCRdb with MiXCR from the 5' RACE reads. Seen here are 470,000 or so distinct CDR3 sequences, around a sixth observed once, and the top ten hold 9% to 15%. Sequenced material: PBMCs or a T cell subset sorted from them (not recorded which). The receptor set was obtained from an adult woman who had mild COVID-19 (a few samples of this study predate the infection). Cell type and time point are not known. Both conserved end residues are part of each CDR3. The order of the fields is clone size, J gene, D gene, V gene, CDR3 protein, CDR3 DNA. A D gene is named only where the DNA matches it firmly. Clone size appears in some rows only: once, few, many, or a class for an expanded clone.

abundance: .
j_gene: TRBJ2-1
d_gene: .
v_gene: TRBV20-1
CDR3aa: CSAKERADYNEQFF
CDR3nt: TGCAGTGCTAAGGAGAGAGCGGACTACAATGAGCAGTTCTTC

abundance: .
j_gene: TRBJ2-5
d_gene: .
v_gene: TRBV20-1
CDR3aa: CSASRHSPFQETQYF
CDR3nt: TGCAGTGCTAGTCGGCACAGCCCATTCCAAGAGACCCAGTACTTC

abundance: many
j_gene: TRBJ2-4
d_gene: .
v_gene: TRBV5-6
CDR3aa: CASSYRTVLAKNIQYF
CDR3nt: TGTGCCAGCAGCTACAGGACAGTACTAGCCAAAAACATTCAGTACTTC

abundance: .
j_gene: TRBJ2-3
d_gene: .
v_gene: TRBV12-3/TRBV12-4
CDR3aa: CAVLRGTPRDTQYF
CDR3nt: TGTGCCGTACTCCGCGGGACGCCTCGAGATACGCAGTATTTT

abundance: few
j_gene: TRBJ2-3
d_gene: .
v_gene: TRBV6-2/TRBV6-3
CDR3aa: CASSYSSDGDTQYF
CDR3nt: TGTGCCAGCAGTTACTCTAGCGATGGAGATACGCAGTATTTT

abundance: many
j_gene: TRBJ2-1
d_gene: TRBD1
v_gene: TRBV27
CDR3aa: CASSFYDPPGQAEQFF
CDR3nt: TGTGCCAGCAGTTTCTACGATCCACCCGGACAGGCCGAGCAGTTCTTC

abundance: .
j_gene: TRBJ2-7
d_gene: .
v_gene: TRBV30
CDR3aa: CAWSVGLLEQYF
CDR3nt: TGTGCCTGGAGTGTAGGGCTACTTGAGCAGTACTTC

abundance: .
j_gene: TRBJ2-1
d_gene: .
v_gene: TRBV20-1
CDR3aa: CSARDSPGNSYNEQFF
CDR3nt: TGCAGTGCTAGAGATTCGCCGGGAAACTCCTACAATGAGCAGTTCTTC

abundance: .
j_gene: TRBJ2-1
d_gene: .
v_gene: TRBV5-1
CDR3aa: CASSPFGKNNEQFF
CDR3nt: TGCGCCAGCAGCCCGTTCGGGAAGAACAATGAGCAGTTCTTC

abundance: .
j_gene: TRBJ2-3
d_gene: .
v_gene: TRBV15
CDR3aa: CATSRRFGKYTPTDTQYF
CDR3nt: TGTGCCACCAGCAGAAGGTTCGGGAAATATACCCCCACAGATACGCAGTATTTT

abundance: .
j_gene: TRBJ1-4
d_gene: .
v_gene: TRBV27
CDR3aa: CASSFGSGYDEKLFF
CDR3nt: TGTGCCAGCAGTTTTGGGTCAGGGTACGATGAAAAACTGTTTTTT

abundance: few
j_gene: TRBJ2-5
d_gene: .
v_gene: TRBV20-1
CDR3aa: CSARFGQGRETQYF
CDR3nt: TGCAGTGCTAGGTTCGGCCAAGGACGAGAGACCCAGTACTTC

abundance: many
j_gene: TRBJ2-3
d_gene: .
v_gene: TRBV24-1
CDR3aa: CATSDFTDTQYF
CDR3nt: TGTGCCACCAGTGATTTTACAGATACGCAGTATTTT

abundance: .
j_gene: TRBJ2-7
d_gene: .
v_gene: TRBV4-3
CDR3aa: CASSQPGREQYF
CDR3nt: TGCGCCAGCAGCCAACCGGGCCGGGAGCAGTACTTC

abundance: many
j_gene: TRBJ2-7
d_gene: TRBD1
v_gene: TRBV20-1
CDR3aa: CSARDPARQGSYEQYF
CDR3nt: TGCAGTGCTAGAGATCCCGCCCGACAGGGTTCCTACGAGCAGTACTTC

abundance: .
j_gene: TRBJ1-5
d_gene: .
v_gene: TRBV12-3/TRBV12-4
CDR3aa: CASTNRDTDRAQHF
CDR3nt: TGTGCCAGCACTAACCGGGACACGGATCGGGCCCAGCATTTT

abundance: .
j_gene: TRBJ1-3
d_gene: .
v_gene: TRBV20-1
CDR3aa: CSAGSILSGNTIYF
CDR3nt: TGCAGTGCTGGATCGATCCTCTCTGGAAACACCATATATTTT